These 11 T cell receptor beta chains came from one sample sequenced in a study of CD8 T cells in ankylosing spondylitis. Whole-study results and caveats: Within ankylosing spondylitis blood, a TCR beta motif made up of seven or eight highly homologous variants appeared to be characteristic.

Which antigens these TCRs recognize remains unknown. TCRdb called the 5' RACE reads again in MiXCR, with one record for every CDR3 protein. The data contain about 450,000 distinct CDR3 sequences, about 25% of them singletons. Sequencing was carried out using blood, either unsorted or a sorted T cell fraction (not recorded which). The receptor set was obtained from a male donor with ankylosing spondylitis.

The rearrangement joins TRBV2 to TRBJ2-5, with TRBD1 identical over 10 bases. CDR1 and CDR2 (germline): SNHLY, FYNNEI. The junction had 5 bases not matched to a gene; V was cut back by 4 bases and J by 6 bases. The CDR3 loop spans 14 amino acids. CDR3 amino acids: CASSGQGAVKTQYF. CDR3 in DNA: TGTGCCAGCAGTGGACAGGGGGCGGTAAAGACCCAGTACTTC.

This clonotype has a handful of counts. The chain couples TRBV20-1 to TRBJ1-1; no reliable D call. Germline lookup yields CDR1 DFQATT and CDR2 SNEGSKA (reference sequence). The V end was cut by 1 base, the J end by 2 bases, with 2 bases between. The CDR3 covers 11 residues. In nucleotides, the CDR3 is TGCAGTGCTAGAGCAAACACTGAAGCTTTCTTT. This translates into CSARANTEAFF.

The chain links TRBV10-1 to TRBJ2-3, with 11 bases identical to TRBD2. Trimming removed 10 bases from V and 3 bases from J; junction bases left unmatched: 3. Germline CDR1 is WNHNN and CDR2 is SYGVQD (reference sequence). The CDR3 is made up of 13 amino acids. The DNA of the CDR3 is TGCGCCACCGGGACTAGCGGAACAGATACGCAGTATTTT. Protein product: CATGTSGTDTQYF.

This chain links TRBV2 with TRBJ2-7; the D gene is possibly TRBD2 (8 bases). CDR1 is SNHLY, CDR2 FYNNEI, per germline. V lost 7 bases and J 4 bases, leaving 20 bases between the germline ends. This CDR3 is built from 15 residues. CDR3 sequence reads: CASTRSGSRGYEQYV. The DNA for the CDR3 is TGTGCCAGCACCCGAAGCGGGAGCAGGGGGTACGAGCAGTACGTC.

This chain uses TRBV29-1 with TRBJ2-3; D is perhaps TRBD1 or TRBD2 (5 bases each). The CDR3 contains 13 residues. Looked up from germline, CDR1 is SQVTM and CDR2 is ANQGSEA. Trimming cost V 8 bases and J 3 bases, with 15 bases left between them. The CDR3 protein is CSPGPAGTDTQYF. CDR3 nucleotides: TGCAGCCCGGGGCCGGCCGGGACAGATACGCAGTATTTT.

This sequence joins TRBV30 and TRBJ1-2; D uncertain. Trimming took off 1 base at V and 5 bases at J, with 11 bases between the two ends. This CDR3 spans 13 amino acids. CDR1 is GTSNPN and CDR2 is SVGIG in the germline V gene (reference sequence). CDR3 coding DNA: TGTGCCTGGAGTGGGAGTGGACGTTATGGCTACACCTTC. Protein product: CAWSGSGRYGYTF.

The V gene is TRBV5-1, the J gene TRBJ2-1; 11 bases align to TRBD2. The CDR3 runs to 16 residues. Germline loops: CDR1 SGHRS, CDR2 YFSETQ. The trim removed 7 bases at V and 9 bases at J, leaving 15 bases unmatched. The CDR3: CASEKVLAGGLGEQFF. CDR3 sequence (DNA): TGCGCCAGCGAGAAGGTCCTAGCGGGAGGTCTGGGTGAGCAGTTCTTC.

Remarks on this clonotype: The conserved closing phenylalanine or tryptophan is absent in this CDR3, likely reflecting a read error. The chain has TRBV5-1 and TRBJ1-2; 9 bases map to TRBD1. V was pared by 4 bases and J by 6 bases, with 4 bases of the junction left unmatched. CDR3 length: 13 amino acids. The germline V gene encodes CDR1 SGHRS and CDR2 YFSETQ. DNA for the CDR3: TGCGCCAGCAGCCTCGGGACAGGGAATGGCTACACCTCC. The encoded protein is CASSLGTGNGYTS.

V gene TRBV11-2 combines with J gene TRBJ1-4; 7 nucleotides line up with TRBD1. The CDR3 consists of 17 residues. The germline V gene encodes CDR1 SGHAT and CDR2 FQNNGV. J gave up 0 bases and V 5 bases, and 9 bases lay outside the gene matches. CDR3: CASSRGQAAATNEKLFF. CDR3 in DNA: TGTGCCAGCAGCCGAGGACAGGCCGCTGCAACTAATGAAAAACTGTTTTTT.

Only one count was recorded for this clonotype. The CDR3 DNA is TGTGCCAGCAGCTCTTGGAGGGGGGATACGCAGTATTTT. Protein: CASSSWRGDTQYF. The chain is built from TRBV21-1 and TRBJ2-3; the table calls TRBD1, which could not be checked here. TRBV21-1 is noted as a pseudogene. The CDR3 sequence is 13 residues long.

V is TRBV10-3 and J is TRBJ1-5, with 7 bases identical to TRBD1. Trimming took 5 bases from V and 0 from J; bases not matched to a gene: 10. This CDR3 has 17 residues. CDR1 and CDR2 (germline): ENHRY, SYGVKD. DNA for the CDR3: TGTGCCATCAGTCCGGGACAGAGCCTCAATAGCAATCAGCCCCAGCATTTT. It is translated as CAISPGQSLNSNQPQHF.